Each of the 27 T cell receptor beta chains below was sequenced from the same sample in a study of tumor-infiltrating lymphocytes in localized non-small cell lung cancer. This table comes from immunoSEQ multiplex PCR, and its TCRdb copy is limited to in-frame clones, with some not included. The data hold approximately 24,000 clones, with around 62% observed a single time. The specimen sequenced was lung tumor tissue. These receptors came from a human donor with non-small cell lung cancer.

V is TRBV15 and J is TRBJ2-3; perhaps D is TRBD1 or TRBD2 (7 bases each). V shed 5 bases and J shed 4 bases, with 13 bases lying between them. Germline assignment: CDR1 LNHNV and CDR2 YYDKDF (reference sequence). The CDR3 is 14 amino acids. Here the CDR3 reads CATSGRDRSDTQYF. The CDR3 coding sequence is TGTGCCACCAGCGGGAGGGACAGATCAGATACGCAGTATTTT.

CDR3 bases: TGTGCCAGCAGCCAAGATTGGGGGATCATAAGCGAGCAGTACTTC. Protein: CASSQDWGIISEQYF. V and J are TRBV14 and TRBJ2-7; the D gene could be TRBD1 or TRBD2 (5 bases each). The CDR3 has 15 amino acids. CDR1 SGHDN and CDR2 FVKESK come from the germline V gene. V was trimmed by 0 bases and J by 6 bases, leaving 15 bases between them.

The gene calls are TRBV7-2 and TRBJ1-1; 8 bases map to TRBD1. The V gene's germline CDR1 is SGHTA and CDR2 FQGNSA. V shed 5 bases and J 5 bases; nucleotides not matched to a gene: 10. The CDR3 totals 15 residues. The CDR3 protein is CASSQTGGRETEAFF. For the CDR3, the DNA is TGTGCCAGCAGCCAAACAGGGGGGCGAGAGACTGAAGCTTTCTTT.

This clone was detected once. The genes are TRBV19 and TRBJ1-5; 9 nucleotides match TRBD1. CDR3 length equals 16 residues. The V gene's germline CDR1 is LNHDA and CDR2 SQIVND (reference sequence). After removal of 8 bases from V and 5 bases from J, the junction contained 13 bases not matched to a gene. CDR3 loop: CASRRDRVSNYQPQHF. The CDR3 DNA reads as TGTGCCAGTCGCCGGGACAGGGTCAGCAACTATCAGCCCCAGCATTTT.

The rearrangement links TRBV5-6 to TRBJ1-1; 10 bases line up with TRBD1. V lost 1 base, J lost 2 bases, and 5 bases stayed unmatched. Germline V gene lookup returns CDR1 SGHDT and CDR2 YYEEEE. CDR3 length: 16 residues. CDR3 bases: TGTGCCAGCAGCTTGAGGACAGGGGGTTTAAACACTGAAGCTTTCTTT. Protein sequence: CASSLRTGGLNTEAFF.

CDR3 residues: CASSQEETGVPNEQFF. CDR3 nucleotides: TGTGCCAGCAGCCAAGAGGAGACAGGGGTCCCCAATGAGCAGTTCTTC. The chain combines TRBV14 with TRBJ2-1; 8 bases agree with TRBD1. The CDR3 runs 16 residues. V was pared by 0 bases and J by 6 bases, with 7 bases of the junction left unmatched. Germline assignment: CDR1 SGHDN and CDR2 FVKESK.

V is TRBV4-2 and J is TRBJ2-5, with no clear D. With the DNA end fitting TRBJ2-7 better, the J assignment may be wrong. The CDR3 extends over 13 amino acids. CDR1 LGHNA and CDR2 YNFKEQ come from the germline V gene. The CDR3 coding sequence is TGTGCCAGCAGCCAAGGATACATGGACGAGCAGTACTTC. Translated: CASSQGYMDEQYF.

The chain joins TRBV15 to TRBJ2-7; TRBD2 aligns across 9 bases. CDR1 and CDR2 from the germline V gene are LNHNV and YYDKDF (reference sequence). V lost 0 bases, J lost 7 bases, and 4 bases stayed unmatched. The length of the CDR3 is 14 residues. CDR3 in DNA: TGTGCCACCAGCAGAGATCCACTAGCGGGTGAGCAGTACTTC. Protein: CATSRDPLAGEQYF.

This chain joins TRBV30 and TRBJ1-1, with D possibly being TRBD1 (5 bases). The CDR3 has 12 residues. Germline values: CDR1 GTSNPN, CDR2 SVGIG (reference sequence). Between the trimmed V and J ends, which lost 4 bases and 8 bases, there was a span of 14 bases. CDR3 amino acids: CAWKKSGTEAFF. The CDR3 nucleotides read TGTGCCTGGAAGAAAAGTGGGACCGAAGCTTTCTTT. The full variable domain, its missing parts supplied by reference TRBV30 and TRBJ1-1, is SQTIHQWPATLVQPVGSPLSLECTVEGTSNPNLYWYRQAAGRGLQLLFYSVGIGQISSEVPQNLSASRPQDRQFILSSKKLLLSDSGFYLCAWKKSGTEAFFGQGTRLTVV.

The rearrangement joins TRBV6-6 to TRBJ2-1; tentatively, D is TRBD1 or TRBD2 (5 bases each). Germline V gene sequence: CDR1 MNHNY, CDR2 SVGAGI (reference sequence). V gave up 2 bases and J gave up 6 bases, with 8 bases separating them. This CDR3 region has 13 residues. For the CDR3, the DNA is TGTGCCAGCAGTTACCAGGGACCCAATGAGCAGTTCTTC. Encoded protein: CASSYQGPNEQFF.

This chain uses TRBV10-1 with TRBJ2-2; no clear D. This CDR3 contains 11 residues. Germline values: CDR1 WNHNN, CDR2 SYGVQD (reference sequence). For the CDR3, the DNA is TGCGGACACGCCAACACCGGGGAGCTGTTTTTT. This sequence encodes CGHANTGELFF.

This clone was detected only a few times. This chain uses TRBV7-9 with TRBJ2-3; D may be TRBD1 (6 bases). This CDR3 contains 15 residues. Germline assignment: CDR1 SEHNR and CDR2 FQNEAQ (reference sequence). V lost 5 bases and J 1 base, leaving 13 bases between the germline ends. The CDR3 loop reads CASSERGGGTDTQYF. In DNA form, the CDR3 reads TGTGCCAGCAGCGAAAGAGGGGGAGGCACAGATACGCAGTATTTT.

The chain uses TRBV19 and TRBJ2-3, with unresolved D. There are 16 residues in the CDR3. CDR1 is LNHDA and CDR2 is SQIVND in the germline V gene (reference sequence). Trimming pared 3 bases from V and 1 base from J, leaving 14 bases between. In nucleotides, the CDR3 is TGTGCCAGTAGTATCTATTCGGCAGGTCGCACAGATACGCAGTATTTT. This translates into CASSIYSAGRTDTQYF. The whole variable domain, filled in from reference TRBV19 and TRBJ2-3, reads DGGITQSPKYLFRKEGQNVTLSCEQNLNHDAMYWYRQDPGQGLRLIYYSQIVNDFQKGDIAEGYSVSREKKESFPLTVTSAQKNPTAFYLCASSIYSAGRTDTQYFGPGTRLTVL.

The rearrangement links TRBV7-9 to TRBJ2-1, with D tentatively TRBD1 (6 bases). The CDR3 sequence is 13 residues long. The V end lost 2 bases, the J end lost 6 bases, and 8 bases lay between the germline ends. Germline V gives CDR1 SEHNR, CDR2 FQNEAQ (reference sequence). The CDR3: CASSLLGGNEQFF. The CDR3 region has the DNA TGTGCCAGCAGCTTACTAGGGGGCAATGAGCAGTTCTTC.

This chain uses TRBV6-6 with TRBJ2-7, with D perhaps matching TRBD1 or TRBD2 (5 bases each). Trimming stripped 5 bases from V and 4 bases from J, with 18 bases between. The CDR3 loop spans 15 amino acids. Germline assignment: CDR1 MNHNY and CDR2 SVGAGI (reference sequence). CDR3 coding DNA: TGTGCCAGCAGTCTACCCGGGACGGGCTTATACGAGCAGTACTTC. Its protein product is CASSLPGTGLYEQYF.

This clone was counted once. The chain uses TRBV5-1 and TRBJ2-5; D unresolved. The V end lost 1 base, the J end lost 1 base, and 5 bases lay between the germline ends. The CDR3 has 13 residues. CDR1 and CDR2 from the germline V gene are SGHRS and YFSETQ. CDR3 nucleotide sequence: TGCGCCAGCAGCTTGATCGGCCAAGAGACCCAGTACTTC. Amino acids: CASSLIGQETQYF.

This clone has only a few counts. The chain has TRBV28 and TRBJ2-7, with a possible D match to TRBD1 (5 bases). The germline V gene has CDR1 MDHEN and CDR2 SYDVKM. CDR3 length equals 15 residues. The V and J ends lost 5 bases and 7 bases respectively, with 21 bases between them. The chain's CDR3 is CASSNPPDKLTEQYF. DNA for the CDR3: TGTGCCAGCAGTAACCCCCCGGACAAGCTAACTGAGCAGTACTTC.

The J gene is TRBJ2-5, the V gene TRBV5-1; TRBD2 matches 9 bases. V lost 0 bases to trimming and J lost 5 bases; unmatched junction nucleotides: 11. The CDR3 extends over 17 amino acids. Germline V lookup: CDR1 SGHRS, CDR2 YFSETQ. The CDR3 spells CASSLGAAGLAGETQYF. The CDR3 DNA follows: TGCGCCAGCAGCTTGGGGGCTGCGGGACTAGCTGGGGAGACCCAGTACTTC.

This chain uses TRBV2 with TRBJ2-1, with TRBD2 identical over 13 bases. The CDR3 has 14 residues. Trimming cost V 6 bases and J 8 bases; bases outside gene matches: 4. Per germline, CDR1 SNHLY and CDR2 FYNNEI. CDR3 loop: CASRGTSGNHEQFF. CDR3 DNA: TGTGCCAGCAGAGGGACTAGCGGGAATCATGAGCAGTTCTTC.

This sequence joins TRBV15 and TRBJ2-5; no firm D call. The CDR3 has 12 residues. V was clipped by 9 bases and J by 4 bases, with 12 bases between them. Germline lookup yields CDR1 LNHNV and CDR2 YYDKDF (reference sequence). The CDR3 DNA is TGTGCCACGGGGAAGCAAGCAGAGACCCAGTACTTC. This sequence encodes CATGKQAETQYF.

The chain is built from TRBV2 and TRBJ2-3; 10 nucleotides match TRBD2. CDR3 length: 15 amino acids. J gave up 4 bases and V 4 bases, and 5 bases lay outside the gene matches. CDR1 SNHLY and CDR2 FYNNEI come from the germline V gene. The CDR3 loop is CASSASGRGADTQYF. In DNA, the CDR3 is TGTGCCAGCAGTGCAAGCGGGAGGGGGGCAGATACGCAGTATTTT.

CDR3 in amino acids: CASSTVDREDAFF. CDR3 DNA: TGTGCCAGCAGTACCGTTGACAGGGAGGATGCTTTCTTT. The chain joins TRBV28 to TRBJ1-1; 7 positions agree with TRBD1. CDR1 MDHEN and CDR2 SYDVKM come from the germline V gene. This CDR3 is built from 13 residues. Losses at the gene ends were 5 bases for V and 11 bases for J; bases not matched to a gene: 11.

The chain joins TRBV28 to TRBJ2-3; the D gene is possibly TRBD1 (5 bases). The V gene lost 2 bases and the J gene lost 3 bases, with 15 bases spanning the gap. In germline, CDR1 is MDHEN, CDR2 SYDVKM. The CDR3 has 16 residues. CDR3 residues: CASSLAPRRGTDTQYF. For the CDR3, the DNA is TGTGCCAGCAGTTTAGCCCCTAGAAGGGGAACAGATACGCAGTATTTT. Together with reference TRBV28 and TRBJ2-3, the CDR3 gives the full variable domain: DVKVTQSSRYLVKRTGEKVFLECVQDMDHENMFWYRQDPGLGLRLIYFSYDVKMKEKGDIPEGYSVSREKKERFSLILESASTNQTSMYLCASSLAPRRGTDTQYFGPGTRLTVL.

This clone showed up just a few times. This chain connects TRBV7-2 to TRBJ2-7; the D is unclear. The CDR3 covers 14 residues. Germline V lookup: CDR1 SGHTA, CDR2 FQGNSA. Trimming removed 0 bases at V and 1 base at J, with 7 bases between. CDR3 amino acids: CASSLALASYEQYF. The CDR3 nucleotides read TGTGCCAGCAGCTTAGCTCTTGCTTCCTACGAGCAGTACTTC.

This clone was picked up a small number of times. The rearrangement links TRBV4-1 to TRBJ1-1; no reliable D call. Germline loops: CDR1 MGHRA, CDR2 YSYEKL. The CDR3 contains 14 residues. V lost 0 bases to trimming and J lost 1 base, with 6 bases between them. CDR3 coding DNA: TGCGCCAGCAGCCAAGATGGCTGGAACACTGAAGCTTTCTTT. Translated, it gives CASSQDGWNTEAFF.

Details on this clone: Other DNA sequences in the sample encode the same CDR3. The rearrangement uses TRBV9 and TRBJ2-3; unclear D gene. The CDR3 consists of 13 residues. Germline CDR1 SGDLS, CDR2 YYNGEE. Trimming stripped 0 bases from V and 3 bases from J, with 5 bases between. The CDR3 sequence: CASSVGGTDTQYF. The CDR3, as DNA: TGTGCCAGCAGCGTAGGAGGTACAGATACGCAGTATTTT.

CDR3 protein: CASSLGAGDIGELFF. DNA for the CDR3: TGTGCCAGCAGCTTAGGAGCGGGAGATATCGGGGAGCTGTTTTTT. The rearrangement joins TRBV7-9 to TRBJ2-2; 8 bases match TRBD2. Germline lookup yields CDR1 SEHNR and CDR2 FQNEAQ (reference sequence). The CDR3 spans 15 residues. The junction had 5 bases not matched to a gene; V was cut back by 1 base and J by 7 bases.